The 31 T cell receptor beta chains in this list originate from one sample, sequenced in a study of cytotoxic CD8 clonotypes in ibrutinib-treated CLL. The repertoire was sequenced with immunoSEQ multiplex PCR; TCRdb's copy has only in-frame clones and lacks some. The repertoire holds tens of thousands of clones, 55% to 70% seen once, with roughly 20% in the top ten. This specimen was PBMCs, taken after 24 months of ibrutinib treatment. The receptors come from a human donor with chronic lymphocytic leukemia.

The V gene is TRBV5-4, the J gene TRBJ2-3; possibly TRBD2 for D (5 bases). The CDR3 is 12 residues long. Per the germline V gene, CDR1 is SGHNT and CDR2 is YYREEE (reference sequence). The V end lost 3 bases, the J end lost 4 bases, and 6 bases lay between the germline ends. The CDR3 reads CASSSAADTQYF. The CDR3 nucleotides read TGTGCCAGCAGCTCAGCGGCAGATACGCAGTATTTT. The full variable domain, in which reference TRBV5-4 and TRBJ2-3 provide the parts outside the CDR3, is ETGVTQSPTHLIKTRGQQVTLRCSSQSGHNTVSWYQQALGQGPQFIFQYYREEENGRGNFPPRFSGLQFPNYSSELNVNALELDDSALYLCASSSAADTQYFGPGTRLTVL.

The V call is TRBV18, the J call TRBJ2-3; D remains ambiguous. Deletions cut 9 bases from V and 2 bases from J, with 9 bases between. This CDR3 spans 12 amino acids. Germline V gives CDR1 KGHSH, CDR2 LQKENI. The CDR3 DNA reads TGTGCCAGTGAACAGCTCACAGATACGCAGTATTTT. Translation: CASEQLTDTQYF.

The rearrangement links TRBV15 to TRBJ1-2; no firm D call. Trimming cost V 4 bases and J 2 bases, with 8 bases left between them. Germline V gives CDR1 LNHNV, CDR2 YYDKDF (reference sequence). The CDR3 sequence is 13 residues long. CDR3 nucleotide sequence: TGTGCCACCAGCATGGGGAGGAACTATGGCTACACCTTC. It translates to CATSMGRNYGYTF.

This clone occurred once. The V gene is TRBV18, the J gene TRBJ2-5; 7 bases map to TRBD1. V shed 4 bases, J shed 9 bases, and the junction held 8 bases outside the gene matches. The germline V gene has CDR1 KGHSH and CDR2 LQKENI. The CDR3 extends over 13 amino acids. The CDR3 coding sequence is TGTGCCAGCTCACAGGACAGGTCCGATTCCCAGTACTTC. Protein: CASSQDRSDSQYF.

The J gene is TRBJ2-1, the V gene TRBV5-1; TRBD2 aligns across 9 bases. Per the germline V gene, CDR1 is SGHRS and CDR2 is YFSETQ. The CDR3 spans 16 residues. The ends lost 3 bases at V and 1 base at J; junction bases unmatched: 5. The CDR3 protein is CASSYIAGVSYNEQFF. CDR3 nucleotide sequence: TGCGCCAGCAGCTACATAGCGGGAGTGTCCTACAATGAGCAGTTCTTC. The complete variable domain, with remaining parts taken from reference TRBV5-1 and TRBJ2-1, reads KAGVTQTPRYLIKTRGQQVTLSCSPISGHRSVSWYQQTPGQGLQFLFEYFSETQRNKGNFPGRFSGRQFSNSRSEMNVSTLELGDSALYLCASSYIAGVSYNEQFFGPGTRLTVL.

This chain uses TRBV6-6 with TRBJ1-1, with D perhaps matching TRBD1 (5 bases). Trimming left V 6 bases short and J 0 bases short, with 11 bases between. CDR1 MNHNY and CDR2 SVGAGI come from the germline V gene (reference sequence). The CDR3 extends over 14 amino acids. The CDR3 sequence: CASRHGGMNTEAFF. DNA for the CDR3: TGTGCCAGCAGACACGGGGGGATGAACACTGAAGCTTTCTTT.

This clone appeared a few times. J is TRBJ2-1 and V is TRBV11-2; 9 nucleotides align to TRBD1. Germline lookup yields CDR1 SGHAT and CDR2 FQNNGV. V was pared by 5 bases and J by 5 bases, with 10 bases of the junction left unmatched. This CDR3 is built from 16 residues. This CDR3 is CASSRIGQGTHNEQFF. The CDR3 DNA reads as TGTGCCAGCAGCCGAATCGGACAGGGGACCCACAATGAGCAGTTCTTC. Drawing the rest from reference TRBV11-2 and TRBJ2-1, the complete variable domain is EAGVAQSPRYKIIEKRQSVAFWCNPISGHATLYWYQQILGQGPKLLIQFQNNGVVDDSQLPKDRFSAERLKGVDSTLKIQPAKLEDSAVYLCASSRIGQGTHNEQFFGPGTRLTVL.

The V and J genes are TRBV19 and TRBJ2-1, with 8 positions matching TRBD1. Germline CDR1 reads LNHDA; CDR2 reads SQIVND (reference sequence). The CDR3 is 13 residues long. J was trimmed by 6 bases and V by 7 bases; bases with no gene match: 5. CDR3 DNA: TGTGCCAGTAATCCCGACAGGGGCAATGAGCAGTTCTTC. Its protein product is CASNPDRGNEQFF. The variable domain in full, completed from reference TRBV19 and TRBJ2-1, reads DGGITQSPKYLFRKEGQNVTLSCEQNLNHDAMYWYRQDPGQGLRLIYYSQIVNDFQKGDIAEGYSVSREKKESFPLTVTSAQKNPTAFYLCASNPDRGNEQFFGPGTRLTVL.

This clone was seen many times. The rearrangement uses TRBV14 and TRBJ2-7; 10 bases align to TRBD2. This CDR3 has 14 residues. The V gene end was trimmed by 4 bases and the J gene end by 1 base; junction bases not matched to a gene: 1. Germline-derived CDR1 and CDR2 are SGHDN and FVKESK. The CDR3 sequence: CASSRSGRSYEQYF. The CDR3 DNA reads TGTGCCAGCAGCCGTAGCGGGAGGTCCTACGAGCAGTACTTC. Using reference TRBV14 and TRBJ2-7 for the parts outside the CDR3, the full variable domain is EAGVTQFPSHSVIEKGQTVTLRCDPISGHDNLYWYRRVMGKEIKFLLHFVKESKQDESGMPNNRFLAERTGGTYSTLKVQPAELEDSGVYFCASSRSGRSYEQYFGPGTRLTVT.

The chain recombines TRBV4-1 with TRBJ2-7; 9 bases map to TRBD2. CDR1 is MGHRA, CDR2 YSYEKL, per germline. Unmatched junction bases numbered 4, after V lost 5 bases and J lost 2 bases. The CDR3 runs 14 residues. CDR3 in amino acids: CASSFSSGTYEQYF. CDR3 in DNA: TGCGCCAGCAGCTTCTCTAGCGGGACCTACGAGCAGTACTTC.

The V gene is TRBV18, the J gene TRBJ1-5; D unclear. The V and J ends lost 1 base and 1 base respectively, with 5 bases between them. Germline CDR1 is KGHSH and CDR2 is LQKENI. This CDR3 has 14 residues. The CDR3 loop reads CASSPQGSNQPQHF. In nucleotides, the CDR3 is TGTGCCAGCTCACCACAAGGGAGCAATCAGCCCCAGCATTTT.

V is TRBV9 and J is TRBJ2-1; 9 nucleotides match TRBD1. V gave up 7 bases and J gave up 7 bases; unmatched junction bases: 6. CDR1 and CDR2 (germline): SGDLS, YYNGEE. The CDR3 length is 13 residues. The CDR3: CASSTGGWNEQFF. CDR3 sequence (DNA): TGTGCCAGCTCAACAGGGGGCTGGAATGAGCAGTTCTTC.

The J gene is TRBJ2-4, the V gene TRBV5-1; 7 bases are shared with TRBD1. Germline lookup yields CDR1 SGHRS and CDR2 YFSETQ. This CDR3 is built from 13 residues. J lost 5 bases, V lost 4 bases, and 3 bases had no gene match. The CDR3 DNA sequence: TGCGCCAGCAGCCCGGGACAGCAAAACATTCAGTACTTC. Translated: CASSPGQQNIQYF.

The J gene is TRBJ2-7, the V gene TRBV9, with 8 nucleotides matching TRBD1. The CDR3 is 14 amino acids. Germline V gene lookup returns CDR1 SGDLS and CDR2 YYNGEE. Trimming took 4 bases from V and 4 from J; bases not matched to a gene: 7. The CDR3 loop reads CASSLTGDRYEQYF. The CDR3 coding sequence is TGTGCCAGCAGCCTGACAGGGGATAGGTACGAGCAGTACTTC.

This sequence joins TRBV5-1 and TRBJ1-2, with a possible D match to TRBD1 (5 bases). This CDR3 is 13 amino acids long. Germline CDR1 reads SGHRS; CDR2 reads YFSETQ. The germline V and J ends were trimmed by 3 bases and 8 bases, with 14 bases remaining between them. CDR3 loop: CASSSTVSGGYTF. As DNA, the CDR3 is TGCGCCAGCAGCTCGACAGTTTCTGGGGGCTACACCTTC.

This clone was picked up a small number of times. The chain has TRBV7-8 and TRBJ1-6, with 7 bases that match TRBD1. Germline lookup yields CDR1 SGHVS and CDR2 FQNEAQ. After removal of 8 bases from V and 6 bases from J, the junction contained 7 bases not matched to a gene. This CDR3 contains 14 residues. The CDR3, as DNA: TGTGCCAGCGGGCGGGGACAGATTAATTCACCCCTCCACTTT. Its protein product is CASGRGQINSPLHF.

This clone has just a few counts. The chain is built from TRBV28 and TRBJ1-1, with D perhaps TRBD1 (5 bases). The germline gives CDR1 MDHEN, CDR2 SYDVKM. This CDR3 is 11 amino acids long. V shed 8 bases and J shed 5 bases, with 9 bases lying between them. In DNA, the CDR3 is TGTGCCAGCCGCCGGGGGACTGAAGCTTTCTTT. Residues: CASRRGTEAFF.

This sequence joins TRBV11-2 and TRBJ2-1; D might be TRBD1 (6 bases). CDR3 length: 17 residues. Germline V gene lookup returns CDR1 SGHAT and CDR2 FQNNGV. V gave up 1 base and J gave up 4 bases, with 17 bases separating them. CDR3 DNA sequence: TGTGCCAGCAGCTTAGTGGGGGACACTTCCTTTTACAATGAGCAGTTCTTC. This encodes CASSLVGDTSFYNEQFF.

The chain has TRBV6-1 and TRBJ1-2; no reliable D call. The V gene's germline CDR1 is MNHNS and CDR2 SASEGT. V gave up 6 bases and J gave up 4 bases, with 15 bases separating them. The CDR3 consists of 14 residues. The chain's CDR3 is CASRGSGNTYGYTF. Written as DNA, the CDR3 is TGTGCCAGCAGGGGATCAGGAAACACCTATGGCTACACCTTC.

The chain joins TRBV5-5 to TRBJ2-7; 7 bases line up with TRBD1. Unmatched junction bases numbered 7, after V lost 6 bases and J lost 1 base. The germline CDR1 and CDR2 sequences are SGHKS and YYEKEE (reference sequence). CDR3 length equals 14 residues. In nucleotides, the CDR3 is TGTGCCAGCACCCGAATGGACAGGTCCTACGAGCAGTACTTC. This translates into CASTRMDRSYEQYF.

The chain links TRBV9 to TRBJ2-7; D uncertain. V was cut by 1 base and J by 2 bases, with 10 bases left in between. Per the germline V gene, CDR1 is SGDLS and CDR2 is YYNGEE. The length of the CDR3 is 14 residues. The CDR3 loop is CASSVRSDAYEQYF. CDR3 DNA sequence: TGTGCCAGCAGCGTACGCTCAGATGCCTACGAGCAGTACTTC. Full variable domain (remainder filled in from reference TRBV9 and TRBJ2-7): DSGVTQTPKHLITATGQRVTLRCSPRSGDLSVYWYQQSLDQGLQFLIQYYNGEERAKGNILERFSAQQFPDLHSELNLSSLELGDSALYFCASSVRSDAYEQYFGPGTRLTVT.

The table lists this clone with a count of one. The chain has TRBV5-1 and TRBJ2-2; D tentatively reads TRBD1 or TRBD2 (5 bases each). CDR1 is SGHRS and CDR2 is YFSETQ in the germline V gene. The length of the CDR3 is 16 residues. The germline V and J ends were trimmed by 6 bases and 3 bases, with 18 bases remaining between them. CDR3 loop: CASNKDGARDTGELFF. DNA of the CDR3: TGCGCCAGCAATAAGGACGGGGCGAGGGACACCGGGGAGCTGTTTTTT.

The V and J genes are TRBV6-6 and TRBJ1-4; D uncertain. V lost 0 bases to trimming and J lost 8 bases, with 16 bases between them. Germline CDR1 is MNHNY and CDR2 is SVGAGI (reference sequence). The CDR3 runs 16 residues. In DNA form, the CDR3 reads TGTGCCAGCAGTTACTCGAGGGCGATCAGAGGGGAAAAACTGTTTTTT. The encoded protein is CASSYSRAIRGEKLFF.

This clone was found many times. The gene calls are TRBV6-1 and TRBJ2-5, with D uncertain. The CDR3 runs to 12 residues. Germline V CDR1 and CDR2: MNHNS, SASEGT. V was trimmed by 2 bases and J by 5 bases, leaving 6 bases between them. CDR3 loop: CASSEILETQYF. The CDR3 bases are TGTGCCAGCAGTGAAATTCTGGAGACCCAGTACTTC.

For the CDR3, the DNA is TGTGCCAGCTCACCTGGGACTAGACACAATGAGCAGTTCTTC. It yields the protein CASSPGTRHNEQFF. V usage is TRBV18 and J usage is TRBJ2-1, with 8 bases lining up with TRBD2. CDR3 length equals 14 residues. Germline V CDR1 and CDR2: KGHSH, LQKENI. Losses at the gene ends were 3 bases for V and 5 bases for J; bases not matched to a gene: 3.

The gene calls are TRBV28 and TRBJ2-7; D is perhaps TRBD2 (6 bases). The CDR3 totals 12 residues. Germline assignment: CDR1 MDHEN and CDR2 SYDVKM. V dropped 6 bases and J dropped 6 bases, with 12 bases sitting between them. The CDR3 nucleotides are TGTGCCAGCAGACTCGGGAGAGGCGAGCAGTACTTC. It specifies CASRLGRGEQYF.

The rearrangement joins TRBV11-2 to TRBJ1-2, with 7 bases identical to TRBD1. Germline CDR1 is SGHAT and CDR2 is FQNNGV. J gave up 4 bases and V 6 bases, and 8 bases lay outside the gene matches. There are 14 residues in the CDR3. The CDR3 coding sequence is TGTGCCAGCAGACAAACAGGGGAATTCTATGGCTACACCTTC. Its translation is CASRQTGEFYGYTF.

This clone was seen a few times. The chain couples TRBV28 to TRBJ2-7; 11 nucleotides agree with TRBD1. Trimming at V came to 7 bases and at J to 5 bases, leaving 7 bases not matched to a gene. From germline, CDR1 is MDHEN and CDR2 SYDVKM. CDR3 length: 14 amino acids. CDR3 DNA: TGTGCCAGCACCCGCTGGACAGGGGGCGACGAGCAGTACTTC. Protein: CASTRWTGGDEQYF.

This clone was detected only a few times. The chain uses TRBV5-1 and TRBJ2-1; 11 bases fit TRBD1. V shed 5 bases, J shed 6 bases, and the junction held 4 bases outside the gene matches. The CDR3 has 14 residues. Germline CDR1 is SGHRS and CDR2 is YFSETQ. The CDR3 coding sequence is TGCGCCAGCAGACGGGACAGGGGGATCAATGAGCAGTTCTTC. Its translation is CASRRDRGINEQFF.

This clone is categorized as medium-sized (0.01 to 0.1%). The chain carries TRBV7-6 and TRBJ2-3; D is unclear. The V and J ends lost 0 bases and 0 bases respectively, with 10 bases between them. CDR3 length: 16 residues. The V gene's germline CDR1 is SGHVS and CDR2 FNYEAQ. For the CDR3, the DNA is TGTGCCAGCAGCTTAGCCGTGGCGGCTAGCACAGATACGCAGTATTTT. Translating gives CASSLAVAASTDTQYF.

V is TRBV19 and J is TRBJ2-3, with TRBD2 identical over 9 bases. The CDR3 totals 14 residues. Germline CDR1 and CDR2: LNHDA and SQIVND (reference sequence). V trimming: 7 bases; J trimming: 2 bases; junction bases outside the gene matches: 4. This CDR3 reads CASNAGGNTDTQYF. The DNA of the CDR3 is TGTGCCAGTAATGCGGGAGGGAACACAGATACGCAGTATTTT.